This TCR beta chain stems from a study of shared clonotypes between healthy human individuals. As concerns this clone: The antigen is unknown. This same CDR3 is encoded by further DNA sequences in the sample.

Germline V gives CDR1 SEHNR, CDR2 FQNEAQ (reference sequence). The V and J ends lost 3 bases and 2 bases, in that order; junction bases with no gene match: 2. The CDR3 consists of 14 residues. The authors split each subset's genomic DNA evenly across several immunoSEQ plates. As processed by the authors: From ImmunoSEQ came sequences covering only the junction and carrying no quality scores, so filtering differed. The table came from immunoSEQ multiplex PCR; TCRdb's copy has only in-frame clones and leaves some out. V and J calls and clone size follow that table, whereas D and trimming were derived from the DNA. The table includes approximately 500,000 clones, roughly 80% detected once. Study observations and caveats: There were few donors, and this limited the genetic and exposure-history diversity represented. Sampling covered nothing but blood. Tissue TCR repertoires likely differ from those found in blood.

Input material: PBMCs. This TCR was sampled from a woman aged 40 to 50 in good health. Some clones in this sample may be carry-over from other donors' samples. V is TRBV7-9 and J is TRBJ2-7; 9 nucleotides match TRBD2. The CDR3 loop reads CASSFLAGPYEQYF. In DNA form, the CDR3 reads TGTGCCAGCAGCTTTCTAGCGGGGCCCTACGAGCAGTACTTC.